This T cell receptor beta chain is from a study of blood T cells in healthy people across ages. V gave up 0 bases and J gave up 3 bases, with 12 bases separating them. The CDR3 is made up of 16 amino acids. It was with a sample-barcoded 5' primer and a J-beta primer mix that a second PCR of about 6 to 12 cycles was run. One entry per CDR3 protein, called by TCRdb with MiXCR from the 5' RACE reads. The sample includes 920,000 or so distinct CDR3 sequences, 40% to 55% seen only once; the top ten take approximately 20%. The sequenced material came from blood. The chain is built from TRBV12-3 or TRBV12-4 and TRBJ1-5, with D perhaps matching TRBD1 (5 bases). This TCR was sampled from a woman aged 55-70 years in good health. CDR3 sequence (DNA): TGTGCCAGCAGTTTAGCGGAGGGGATGGACAATCAGCCCCAGCATTTT. It specifies CASSLAEGMDNQPQHF.